The 17 T cell receptor beta chains in this list originate from one sample, sequenced in a study of T-cell memory formation after mild COVID-19. TCRdb reprocessed the 5' RACE reads with MiXCR, giving one entry per CDR3 protein. The sample holds 350,000 to 450,000 distinct CDR3 sequences, roughly an eighth seen once. Sequencing input: PBMCs or a T cell subset sorted from them (not recorded which). The receptor set was obtained from a man aged 18 to 35 who had mild COVID-19 (a few samples of this study predate the infection). Cell type and time point are not known.

This clonotype was detected only a few times. The chain is built from TRBV7-2 and TRBJ2-1; no clear D gene. The CDR3 runs 15 residues. The germline V and J ends were trimmed by 5 bases and 2 bases, with 13 bases remaining between them. CDR1 and CDR2 from the germline V gene are SGHTA and FQGNSA. The DNA for the CDR3 is TGTGCCAGCAGCGAAGCCCCGGGCGCCTACAATGAGCAGTTCTTC. Protein: CASSEAPGAYNEQFF.

V and J are TRBV12-3 or TRBV12-4 and TRBJ2-5; D not resolved. V was clipped by 3 bases and J by 3 bases, with 11 bases between them. This CDR3 has 14 amino acids. In DNA, the CDR3 is TGTGCCAGCAGTTTCGGGCTAGAAAAAGAGACCCAGTACTTC. As protein: CASSFGLEKETQYF.

This clonotype has only a few counts. The V call is TRBV7-3, the J call TRBJ2-1; no reliable D call. The CDR3 contains 14 residues. The germline gives CDR1 SGHTA, CDR2 FQGTGA. Trimming removed 1 base from V and 9 bases from J, with 13 bases in between. The CDR3 sequence is CASSLIPEFGEQFF. The CDR3 nucleotides are TGTGCCAGCAGCTTAATTCCAGAATTCGGTGAGCAGTTCTTC.

In its sample, this clonotype was seen a few times. The gene calls are TRBV20-1 and TRBJ1-1, with a possible D match to TRBD1 (5 bases). The CDR3 has 13 residues. Trimming stripped 5 bases from V and 1 base from J, with 11 bases between. Germline loops: CDR1 DFQATT, CDR2 SNEGSKA (reference sequence). CDR3: CSAPGGGNTEAFF. Here the CDR3 DNA reads TGCAGTGCTCCCGGGGGGGGGAACACTGAAGCTTTCTTT.

This clonotype has only a few counts. This chain joins TRBV20-1 and TRBJ2-7, with TRBD2 matching over 7 bases. The CDR3 is 14 amino acids. The ends lost 2 bases at V and 3 bases at J; junction bases unmatched: 7. Looked up from germline, CDR1 is DFQATT and CDR2 is SNEGSKA (reference sequence). The CDR3 protein is CSARMASGGYEQYF. In nucleotides, the CDR3 is TGCAGTGCTAGAATGGCTAGCGGTGGCTACGAGCAGTACTTC.

The chain recombines TRBV28 with TRBJ1-6; D gene unclear. This CDR3 region has 15 residues. V lost 5 bases to trimming and J lost 6 bases, with 14 bases between them. Germline CDR1 and CDR2: MDHEN and SYDVKM. This chain's CDR3 is CASSAGVATNSPLHF. DNA for the CDR3: TGTGCCAGCAGTGCCGGTGTAGCTACTAATTCACCCCTCCACTTT.

The table lists this clonotype with many counts. The rearrangement uses TRBV12-3 or TRBV12-4 and TRBJ1-5, with unresolved D. This CDR3 is 13 amino acids long. V dropped 3 bases and J dropped 1 base, with 4 bases sitting between them. In DNA, the CDR3 is TGTGCCAGCAGTTTGATGAGCAATCAGCCCCAGCATTTT. This sequence encodes CASSLMSNQPQHF.

This clonotype appeared many times. V gene TRBV20-1 combines with J gene TRBJ2-3, with 9 nucleotides matching TRBD2. Germline-derived CDR1 and CDR2 are DFQATT and SNEGSKA (reference sequence). CDR3 length equals 13 residues. V shed 5 bases and J 7 bases; nucleotides not matched to a gene: 7. DNA for the CDR3: TGCAGTGCTGTAGGCGGGGGGGCAAATACGCAGTATTTT. Translated, it gives CSAVGGGANTQYF.

The chain joins TRBV7-3 to TRBJ1-2; tentatively, D is TRBD1 (6 bases). Trimming stripped 5 bases from V and 5 bases from J, with 12 bases between. Germline-derived CDR1 and CDR2 are SGHTA and FQGTGA. The CDR3 is 13 residues long. CDR3 in amino acids: CASSARTEYGYTF. The CDR3 DNA is TGTGCCAGCAGCGCCCGGACAGAATATGGCTACACCTTC.

The chain is built from TRBV7-2 and TRBJ1-6, with no clear D. Germline CDR1 is SGHTA and CDR2 is FQGNSA. This CDR3 is 17 amino acids long. V was trimmed by 5 bases and J by 1 base, leaving 15 bases between them. The CDR3 bases are TGTGCCAGCAGCCCGACGGAAGGGCCGTCCTATAATTCACCCCTCCACTTT. The encoded protein is CASSPTEGPSYNSPLHF.

The CDR3 nucleotides are TGCGCCAGCAGCCAAGGGCCCGGGACAGGGGAGGGGAACACTGAAGCTTTCTTT. Translating gives CASSQGPGTGEGNTEAFF. The J gene is TRBJ1-1, the V gene TRBV4-1, with TRBD1 matching over 10 bases. CDR1 and CDR2 from the germline V gene are MGHRA and YSYEKL. V was pared by 1 base and J by 1 base, with 9 bases of the junction left unmatched. This CDR3 has 18 amino acids.

The chain couples TRBV4-1 to TRBJ1-4, with 9 bases that match TRBD1. CDR1 is MGHRA, CDR2 YSYEKL, per germline. The CDR3 is 15 residues long. Trimming removed 0 bases from V and 9 bases from J; junction bases left unmatched: 5. The CDR3 nucleotides are TGCGCCAGCAGCCAAGATACTGGGACAGGGCAAAAACTGTTTTTT. Its translation: CASSQDTGTGQKLFF.

The rearrangement joins TRBV12-3 or TRBV12-4 to TRBJ2-1, with a weak D call TRBD1 (6 bases). V shed 6 bases and J shed 0 bases, with 15 bases lying between them. This CDR3 is 16 amino acids long. For the CDR3, the DNA is TGTGCCAGCAGCCGACAGGCCCCCAGCTCCTACAATGAGCAGTTCTTC. Translation: CASSRQAPSSYNEQFF.

The rearrangement uses TRBV12-3 or TRBV12-4 and TRBJ1-4; D is undetermined. The CDR3 runs to 13 residues. V gave up 6 bases and J gave up 7 bases, with 12 bases separating them. CDR3 loop: CASSSVQPEKLFF. In DNA form, the CDR3 reads TGTGCCAGCAGCTCGGTACAGCCTGAAAAACTGTTTTTT.

This clonotype has at least ten counts. The chain links TRBV7-3 to TRBJ2-3, with TRBD1 as a possible D gene (5 bases). The length of the CDR3 is 15 residues. The V end was cut by 3 bases, the J end by 2 bases, with 12 bases between. In germline, CDR1 is SGHTA, CDR2 FQGTGA. The CDR3 region has the DNA TGTGCCAGCAGCTTTATTGCAGGGTCCACAGATACGCAGTATTTT. It is translated as CASSFIAGSTDTQYF.

J is TRBJ2-1 and V is TRBV5-4; TRBD1 aligns across 7 bases. V lost 5 bases to trimming and J lost 12 bases; unmatched junction nucleotides: 11. There are 13 residues in the CDR3. Looked up from germline, CDR1 is SGHNT and CDR2 is YYREEE (reference sequence). The CDR3 DNA reads TGTGCCAGCAGGACGGGGACAGTTACACGGCAGTTCTTC. Protein product: CASRTGTVTRQFF.

The chain uses TRBV20-1 and TRBJ2-1; perhaps TRBD2 as D (8 bases). CDR3 length equals 21 residues. Germline V gene sequence: CDR1 DFQATT, CDR2 SNEGSKA (reference sequence). V was clipped by 6 bases and J by 0 bases, with 33 bases between them. The CDR3 DNA is TGCAGTGCAAGGACAATACAGGGGAGGACTAGCATCCAACCCTCCTACAATGAGCAGTTCTTC. Its translation: CSARTIQGRTSIQPSYNEQFF.